This TCR beta chain was sequenced for a study of beta chain features in type 1 diabetes. Concerning this clone: Antigen unknown.

Via CD45RO/CCR7/CD25/CD127/CD95/CD27, cells of the CD4+ naive, central memory, regulatory and stem cell-like memory subsets were sorted. CDR1 is MNHEY and CDR2 is SMNVEV in the germline V gene (reference sequence). V lost 2 bases and J lost 5; bases outside the gene matches: 4. The CDR3 extends over 15 amino acids. Reverse transcription of all isolated RNA meant that expressed TCRB transcripts were sequenced. The protocol was immunoSEQ multiplex PCR, while the TCRdb copy is restricted to in-frame clones and leaves out a portion. The data hold around 160,000 clones, with under 60% observed a single time. Overall study findings and caveats: These data did not resolve whether HLA type affects TCRB rearrangement. High TCR expression in some cells could lead to their over-representation in cDNA sequencing.

The sequence was collected from a man aged 18 to 30 in good health. V gene TRBV27 combines with J gene TRBJ2-1; 9 nucleotides line up with TRBD2. Sequenced sample: Tregs from blood. The CDR3, as DNA: TGTGCCAGCAGTTTACGGGCGGGGGGGCACAATGAGCAGTTCTTC. This gives the protein CASSLRAGGHNEQFF.